A selection of T cell receptor beta chains follows, all from one sample in a study of blood T cell repertoires in COVID-19. Sequencing used immunoSEQ multiplex PCR; TCRdb keeps in-frame clones, though not all of them. This table has more than 150,000 clones, roughly four fifths appearing once. Sequenced sample: peripheral blood. The receptor set was obtained from a woman aged 40 to 50 with acute or convalescent COVID-19. CDR3s include the opening cysteine and the closing phenylalanine or tryptophan. D genes are given only for firm matches. Expanded clones get a size class; other rows say once, few or many, or leave the size out.

TRBJ2-7 | - | TRBV30 | TRBD1 | 12 | CAWGQGSYEQYF | TGTGCCTGGGGACAGGGGTCGTACGAGCAGTACTTC
TRBJ2-2 | once | TRBV5-6 | - | 16 | CASSLMRQANTGELFF | TGTGCCAGCAGCCTGATGCGACAGGCGAACACCGGGGAGCTGTTTTTT
TRBJ2-1 | - | TRBV10-1 | - | 17 | CASTRGTQDCSYNEQFF | TGCGCCAGCACACGGGGGACCCAAGACTGCTCCTACAATGAGCAGTTCTTC
TRBJ2-3 | - | TRBV6-6 | TRBD2 | 14 | CASSRTSGADTQYF | TGTGCCAGCAGTAGGACTAGCGGGGCAGATACGCAGTATTTT
TRBJ1-4 | once | TRBV10-1 | - | 15 | CASSWRGATNEKLFF | TGCGCCAGCAGCTGGAGGGGTGCAACTAATGAAAAACTGTTTTTT
TRBJ1-5 | - | TRBV2 | TRBD1 | 15 | CASDAGQGAQEPQHF | TGTGCCAGCGACGCAGGACAGGGGGCGCAGGAGCCCCAGCATTTT
TRBJ1-6 | - | TRBV6-5 | TRBD1 | 15 | CASSYSTGAESPLHF | TGTGCCAGCAGTTACTCCACAGGGGCGGAGTCACCCCTCCACTTT
TRBJ1-2 | - | TRBV28 | TRBD1 | 15 | CASSRNRGPPYGYTF | TGTGCCAGCAGTCGTAACAGGGGGCCCCCGTATGGCTACACCTTC
TRBJ1-1 | - | TRBV5-1 | - | 14 | CASLAGPENTEAFF | TGCGCCAGCTTGGCGGGCCCGGAGAACACTGAAGCTTTCTTT
TRBJ2-5 | - | TRBV20-1 | - | 11 | CSASFLETQYF | TGCAGTGCTAGCTTTTTAGAGACCCAGTACTTC
TRBJ2-4 | - | TRBV6-5 | TRBD2 | 14 | CASSSAGPPNIQYF | TGTGCCAGCAGTTCAGCGGGACCCCCAAACATTCAGTACTTC
TRBJ2-2 | - | TRBV7-6 | - | 15 | CASSLVERSSGELFF | TGTGCCAGCAGCTTAGTAGAACGTAGCTCCGGGGAGCTGTTTTTT